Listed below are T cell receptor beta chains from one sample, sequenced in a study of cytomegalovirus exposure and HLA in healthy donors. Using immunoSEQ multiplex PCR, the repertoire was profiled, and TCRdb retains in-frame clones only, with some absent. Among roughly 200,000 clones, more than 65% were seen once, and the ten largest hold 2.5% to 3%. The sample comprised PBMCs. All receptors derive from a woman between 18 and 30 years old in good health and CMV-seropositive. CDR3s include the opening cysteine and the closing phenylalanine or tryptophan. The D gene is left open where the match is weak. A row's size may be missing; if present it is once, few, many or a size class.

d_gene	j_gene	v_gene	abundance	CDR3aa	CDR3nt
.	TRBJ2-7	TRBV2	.	CASSGWGRTTYEQYF	TGTGCCAGCAGTGGGTGGGGCCGAACAACCTACGAGCAGTACTTC
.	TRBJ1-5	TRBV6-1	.	CASSDRVRQPQHF	TGTGCCAGCAGTGACAGGGTTCGGCAGCCCCAGCATTTT
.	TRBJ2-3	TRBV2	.	CASGGGVGDTQYF	TGTGCCAGCGGTGGCGGGGTGGGAGATACGCAGTATTTT
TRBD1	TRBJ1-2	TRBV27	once	CASSLTGIYGYTF	TGTGCCAGCAGTCTGACAGGGATCTATGGCTACACCTTC
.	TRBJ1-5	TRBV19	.	CASSMGQGGQPQHF	TGTGCCAGTAGTATGGGGCAGGGAGGACAGCCCCAGCATTTT
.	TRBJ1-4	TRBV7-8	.	CASSLGYRGSTTNEKLFF	TGTGCCAGCAGCTTAGGGTACCGGGGATCGACAACTAATGAAAAACTGTTTTTT
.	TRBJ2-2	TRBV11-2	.	CASSLLGLDTGELFF	TGTGCCAGCAGCTTATTGGGGCTCGACACCGGGGAGCTGTTTTTT
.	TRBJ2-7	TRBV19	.	CASRDLGSYEQYF	TGTGCCAGTAGGGACCTCGGGAGTTACGAGCAGTACTTC
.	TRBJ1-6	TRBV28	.	CASSLPGSSYNSPLHF	TGTGCCAGCAGTCTTCCGGGGAGCTCCTATAATTCACCCCTCCACTTT
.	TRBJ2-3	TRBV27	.	CASKAGGTDTQYF	TGTGCCAGCAAAGCGGGCGGTACAGATACGCAGTATTTT
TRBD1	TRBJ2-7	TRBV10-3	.	CAITQGDPYEQYF	TGTGCCATCACACAGGGGGACCCCTACGAGCAGTACTTC
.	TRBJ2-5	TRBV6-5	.	CASSPSSAGETQYF	TGTGCCAGCAGTCCCTCTAGCGCCGGTGAGACCCAGTACTTC
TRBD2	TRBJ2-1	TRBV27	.	CASSGIAGSSYNEQFF	TGTGCCAGCAGTGGTATAGCGGGGAGCTCCTACAATGAGCAGTTCTTC
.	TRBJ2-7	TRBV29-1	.	CSVDCRQPILYEQYF	TGCAGCGTAGACTGTCGACAGCCCATTCTCTACGAGCAGTACTTC
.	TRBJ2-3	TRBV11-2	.	CASEGADTQYF	TGTGCCAGCGAGGGGGCAGATACGCAGTATTTT
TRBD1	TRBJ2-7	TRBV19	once	CASSIGTGRGEQYF	TGTGCCAGTAGTATTGGGACAGGGAGAGGCGAGCAGTACTTC
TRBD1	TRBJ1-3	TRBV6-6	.	CASKLTGSGNTIYF	TGTGCCAGCAAATTGACAGGGTCTGGAAACACCATATATTTT
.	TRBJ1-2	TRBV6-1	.	CASSEGARDSYGYTF	TGTGCCAGCAGTGAAGGGGCCAGGGATAGCTATGGCTACACCTTC
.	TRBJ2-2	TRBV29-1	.	CSVEDPGHLNTGELFF	TGCAGCGTTGAAGACCCGGGACACCTAAACACCGGGGAGCTGTTTTTT
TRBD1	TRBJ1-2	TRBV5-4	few	CASSALDRGRGYTF	TGTGCCAGCAGCGCCCTAGACAGGGGGCGAGGCTACACCTTC
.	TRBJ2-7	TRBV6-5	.	CASSPPKPGAEQYF	TGTGCCAGCAGTCCACCAAAACCGGGAGCGGAGCAGTACTTC
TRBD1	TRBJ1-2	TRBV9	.	CASSFSGDSYGYTF	TGTGCCAGCAGCTTTAGTGGGGACAGCTATGGCTACACCTTC
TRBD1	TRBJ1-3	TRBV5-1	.	CASSLVPRIQGGNSGNTIYF	TGCGCCAGCAGCTTGGTCCCACGAATACAGGGGGGAAACTCTGGAAACACCATATATTTT
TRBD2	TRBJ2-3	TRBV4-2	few	CASSQDRGGGPGDTQYF	TGTGCCAGCAGCCAAGATAGGGGCGGGGGGCCTGGAGATACGCAGTATTTT
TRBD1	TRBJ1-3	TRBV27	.	CASSLSGTGVAGNTIYF	TGTGCCAGCAGTTTATCGGGGACAGGGGTGGCTGGAAACACCATATATTTT
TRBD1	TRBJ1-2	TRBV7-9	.	CASSKGQDYGYTF	TGTGCCAGCAGCAAGGGACAGGACTATGGCTACACCTTC
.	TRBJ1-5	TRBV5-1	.	CASSLAGDQPQHF	TGCGCCAGCAGCTTGGCCGGGGATCAGCCCCAGCATTTT
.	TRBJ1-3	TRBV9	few	CASSVTQLGNTIYF	TGTGCCAGCAGCGTAACCCAACTTGGAAACACCATATATTTT
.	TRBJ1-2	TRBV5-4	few	CASSTPGNYGYTF	TGTGCCAGCAGCACCCCAGGGAACTATGGCTACACCTTC
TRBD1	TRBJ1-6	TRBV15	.	CATREWTGRGSPLHF	TGTGCCACCAGGGAATGGACAGGGCGCGGGTCACCCCTCCACTTT
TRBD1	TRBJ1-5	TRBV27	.	CASSRDRGDQPQHF	TGTGCCAGCAGTCGGGACAGGGGCGATCAGCCCCAGCATTTT
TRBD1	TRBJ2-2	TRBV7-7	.	CASSLGQGTGELFF	TGTGCCAGCAGCTTGGGACAGGGAACCGGGGAGCTGTTTTTT
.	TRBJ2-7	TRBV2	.	CASRTGTPGLYEQYF	TGTGCCAGCAGGACCGGGACACCGGGTCTCTACGAGCAGTACTTC
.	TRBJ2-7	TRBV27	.	CASSQTETYEQYF	TGTGCCAGCAGTCAGACAGAGACCTACGAGCAGTACTTC
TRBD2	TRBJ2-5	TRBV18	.	CASSSLAGGEGTQYF	TGTGCCAGCTCGTCTCTAGCGGGGGGCGAAGGGACCCAGTACTTC
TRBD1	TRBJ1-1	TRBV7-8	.	CASSGQGARSTEAFF	TGTGCCAGCAGCGGACAGGGCGCAAGGTCCACTGAAGCTTTCTTT
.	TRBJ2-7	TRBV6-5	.	CASSYSKAGVEQYF	TGTGCCAGCAGTTACTCGAAAGCAGGGGTGGAGCAGTACTTC
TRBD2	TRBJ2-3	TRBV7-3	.	CASSSLAGRTDTQYF	TGTGCCAGCAGCTCCCTAGCGGGTCGCACAGATACGCAGTATTTT
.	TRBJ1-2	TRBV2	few	CASSDQRAYGYTF	TGTGCCAGCAGTGACCAGCGGGCCTATGGCTACACCTTC
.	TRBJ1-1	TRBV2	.	CASSGRQNTEAFF	TGTGCCAGCAGCGGTAGACAGAACACTGAAGCTTTCTTT
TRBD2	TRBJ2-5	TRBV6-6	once	CASRGGGRPQETQYF	TGTGCCAGCAGGGGCGGGGGGCGACCCCAAGAGACCCAGTACTTC
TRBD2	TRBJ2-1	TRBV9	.	CASSVGLAGENEQFF	TGTGCCAGCAGCGTAGGACTAGCGGGGGAGAATGAGCAGTTCTTC
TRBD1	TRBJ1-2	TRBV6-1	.	CASSESQGAGGYTF	TGTGCCAGCAGTGAATCACAGGGGGCAGGTGGCTACACCTTC
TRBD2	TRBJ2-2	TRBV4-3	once	CASSQETSGGLATGELFF	TGCGCCAGCAGCCAAGAAACTAGCGGGGGGCTAGCCACCGGGGAGCTGTTTTTT
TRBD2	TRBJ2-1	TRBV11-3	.	CASSLGRGSDEQFF	TGTGCCAGCAGCTTAGGGCGGGGGTCGGATGAGCAGTTCTTC
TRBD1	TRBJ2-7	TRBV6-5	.	CASSDFAGTGNEQYF	TGTGCCAGCAGTGACTTCGCCGGGACAGGGAACGAGCAGTACTTC
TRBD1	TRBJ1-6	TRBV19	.	CASSPGQGNSPLHF	TGTGCCAGTAGCCCGGGACAGGGCAATTCACCCCTCCACTTT
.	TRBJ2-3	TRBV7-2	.	CASSITSTDTQYF	TGTGCCAGCAGCATAACTAGCACAGATACGCAGTATTTT
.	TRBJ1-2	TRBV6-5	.	CASSYEGGYTF	TGTGCCAGCAGTTACGAGGGTGGCTACACCTTC
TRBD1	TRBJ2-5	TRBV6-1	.	CATGDRERGETQYF	TGTGCCACCGGGGACAGGGAAAGGGGGGAGACCCAGTACTTC
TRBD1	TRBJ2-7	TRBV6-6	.	CASLSSGQSYEQYF	TGTGCCAGCCTGAGTTCGGGACAGTCCTACGAGCAGTACTTC
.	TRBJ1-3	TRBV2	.	CASSERGGVSGNTIYF	TGTGCCAGCAGTGAAAGAGGGGGGGTCTCTGGAAACACCATATATTTT
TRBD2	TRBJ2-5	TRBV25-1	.	CASSEFLAGGLETQYF	TGTGCCAGCAGTGAATTCCTAGCGGGGGGGCTAGAGACCCAGTACTTC
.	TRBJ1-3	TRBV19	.	CASNLGHTIYF	TGTGCCAGCAACCTGGGGCACACCATATATTTT
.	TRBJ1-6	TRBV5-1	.	CASSLAAGTNSPLHF	TGCGCCAGCAGCTTGGCCGCGGGGACTAATTCACCCCTCCACTTT